The text below deals with one T cell receptor beta chain. cDNA prepared by RNA extraction and subsequent reverse transcription served as the template for sequencing. Assay: immunoSEQ multiplex PCR; the TCRdb copy retains only in-frame clones and omits some. Here the sample spans 120,000 or so clones, approximately 60% being singletons. The treatment: oral pan-JAK inhibitor, 5-10 mg twice daily. This sample is drawn from a study of CD8+ T cells in alopecia areata. The V and J ends lost 2 bases and 7 bases, in that order; junction bases with no gene match: 4. The CDR3 consists of 14 residues. Germline CDR1 and CDR2: MNHEY and SVGAGI.

The rearrangement uses TRBV6-5 and TRBJ1-4; 7 bases align to TRBD1. This material consisted of CD4+ T cells sorted from blood, taken at week 4, from a patient treated with tofacitinib. This clonotype originated in a human donor with alopecia areata. The CDR3, as DNA: TGTGCCAGCAGTTACAGAGGGGGCGGTGAAAAACTGTTTTTT. The encoded protein is CASSYRGGGEKLFF.